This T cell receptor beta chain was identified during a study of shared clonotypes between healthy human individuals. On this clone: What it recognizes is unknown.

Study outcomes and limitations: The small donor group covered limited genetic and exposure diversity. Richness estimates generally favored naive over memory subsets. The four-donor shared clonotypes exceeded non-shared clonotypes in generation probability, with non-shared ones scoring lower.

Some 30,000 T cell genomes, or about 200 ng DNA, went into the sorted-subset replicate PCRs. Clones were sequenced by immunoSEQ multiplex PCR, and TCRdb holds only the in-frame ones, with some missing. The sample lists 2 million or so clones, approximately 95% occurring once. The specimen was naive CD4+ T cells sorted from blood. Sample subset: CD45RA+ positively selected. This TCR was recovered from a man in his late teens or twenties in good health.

The CDR3 loop reads CASSHQGAEAFF. For the CDR3, the DNA is TGTGCCAGCAGCCATCAGGGGGCTGAAGCTTTCTTT. The chain couples TRBV7-9 to TRBJ1-1; 7 bases match TRBD1. Per the germline V gene, CDR1 is SEHNR and CDR2 is FQNEAQ (reference sequence). Trimming took 5 bases from V and 6 from J; bases not matched to a gene: 3. There are 12 residues in the CDR3. The full variable domain, with the rest looked up from reference TRBV7-9 and TRBJ1-1, is DTGVSQNPRHKITKRGQNVTFRCDPISEHNRLYWYRQTLGQGPEFLTYFQNEAQLEKSRLLSDRFSAERPKGSFSTLEIQRTEQGDSAMYLCASSHQGAEAFFGQGTRLTVV.